The 20 T cell receptor beta chains below come from one sample, sequenced in a study of blood T cell repertoires in COVID-19. The assay was immunoSEQ multiplex PCR, and TCRdb's table has in-frame clones only and misses some. The sample lists 310,000 or so clones, approximately 83% occurring once. The sample taken for sequencing was peripheral blood. Receptors originate from a woman aged 25 to 39 who had recovered from COVID-19.

The chain carries TRBV7-2 and TRBJ2-5, with 8 bases lining up with TRBD1. CDR3 length: 14 residues. Germline CDR1 and CDR2: SGHTA and FQGNSA. J gave up 6 bases and V 1 base, and 4 bases lay outside the gene matches. DNA for the CDR3: TGTGCCAGCAGCTTAGAGACAGGGGTACAGACCCAGTACTTC. It yields the protein CASSLETGVQTQYF.

The rearrangement uses TRBV2 and TRBJ1-3, with D perhaps TRBD1 (5 bases). V gave up 7 bases and J gave up 0 bases, with 19 bases separating them. The CDR3 contains 17 residues. Germline values: CDR1 SNHLY, CDR2 FYNNEI. The DNA for the CDR3 is TGTGCCAGCACCCTCCCGGGACTGGCCAACTCTGGAAACACCATATATTTT. Protein: CASTLPGLANSGNTIYF.

The gene calls are TRBV5-1 and TRBJ2-5, with TRBD2 matching 11 bases. Germline CDR1 and CDR2: SGHRS and YFSETQ. The CDR3 sequence is 16 residues long. V lost 1 base, J lost 8 bases, and 10 bases stayed unmatched. The CDR3 DNA sequence: TGCGCCAGCAGCTTGAGCGGGACTAGCGGCTCCGGAACCCAGTACTTC. Protein sequence: CASSLSGTSGSGTQYF.

This chain links TRBV5-1 with TRBJ2-1; a possible D gene is TRBD2 (6 bases). Germline V gives CDR1 SGHRS, CDR2 YFSETQ. Trimming left V 4 bases short and J 8 bases short, with 13 bases between. This CDR3 spans 13 amino acids. The CDR3 coding sequence is TGCGCCAGCAGCGACCTCGGAGGGGATGAGCAGTTCTTC. It is translated as CASSDLGGDEQFF.

V usage is TRBV27 and J usage is TRBJ1-3; 9 nucleotides match TRBD1. Germline lookup yields CDR1 MNHEY and CDR2 SMNVEV (reference sequence). CDR3 length: 14 residues. Losses at the gene ends were 5 bases for V and 2 bases for J; bases not matched to a gene: 1. CDR3 sequence (DNA): TGTGCCAGCAGTGACAGGGGGACTGGAAACACCATATATTTT. Amino acid sequence: CASSDRGTGNTIYF.

The table lists this clone with a few counts. The chain combines TRBV6-5 with TRBJ1-1, with TRBD1 identical over 7 bases. The CDR3 totals 15 residues. The ends lost 2 bases at V and 1 base at J; junction bases unmatched: 4. The V gene's germline CDR1 is MNHEY and CDR2 SVGAGI. The CDR3 sequence is CASSYPGQKNTEAFF. DNA of the CDR3: TGTGCCAGCAGTTACCCGGGACAGAAGAACACTGAAGCTTTCTTT.

Here the CDR3 DNA reads TGTGCCAGCAGCGTTAGCGGGAGCTTCGATGAGCAGTTCTTC. Protein product: CASSVSGSFDEQFF. The chain links TRBV9 to TRBJ2-1, with TRBD2 matching 9 bases. V trimming: 2 bases; J trimming: 8 bases; junction bases outside the gene matches: 5. There are 14 residues in the CDR3. CDR1 is SGDLS, CDR2 YYNGEE, per germline.

V gene TRBV5-5 combines with J gene TRBJ2-3; 7 bases are shared with TRBD1. The CDR3 length is 14 residues. Trimming removed 0 bases from V and 6 bases from J; junction bases left unmatched: 4. The germline V gene has CDR1 SGHKS and CDR2 YYEKEE (reference sequence). The chain's CDR3 is CASSLDRGGDTQYF. The CDR3 bases are TGTGCCAGCAGCTTGGACAGGGGCGGCGATACGCAGTATTTT.

The chain links TRBV9 to TRBJ2-1, with D possibly TRBD1 on 5 matching bases. Trimming left V 4 bases short and J 0 bases short, with 11 bases between. This CDR3 has 15 amino acids. Germline values: CDR1 SGDLS, CDR2 YYNGEE. The CDR3 DNA sequence: TGTGCCAGCAGCCAGACAGAGAGCTCCTACAATGAGCAGTTCTTC. This translates into CASSQTESSYNEQFF.

CDR3 sequence: CASRDSGSYNEQFF. The CDR3 DNA reads as TGTGCCAGCAGGGATAGCGGCTCCTACAATGAGCAGTTCTTC. The rearrangement links TRBV28 to TRBJ2-1; TRBD2 might be the D (6 bases). Germline V gene lookup returns CDR1 MDHEN and CDR2 SYDVKM. Trimming left V 6 bases short and J 0 bases short, with 9 bases between. The CDR3 spans 14 residues.

The V call is TRBV5-4, the J call TRBJ1-1, with TRBD1 as a possible D gene (5 bases). The CDR3 consists of 17 residues. V was cut by 0 bases and J by 4 bases, with 19 bases left in between. Germline loops: CDR1 SGHNT, CDR2 YYREEE (reference sequence). CDR3 residues: CASSLAVMSRAATEAFF. The DNA for the CDR3 is TGTGCCAGCAGCTTGGCGGTAATGAGCAGGGCGGCCACTGAAGCTTTCTTT.

CDR3 sequence: CASSRDTDSTDTQYF. The CDR3 DNA sequence: TGTGCCAGCAGCCGGGACACCGATAGCACAGATACGCAGTATTTT. This rearrangement joins TRBV5-4 to TRBJ2-3, with a tentative D call TRBD1 (6 bases). The CDR3 consists of 15 residues. The V gene's germline CDR1 is SGHNT and CDR2 YYREEE (reference sequence). V was shortened by 4 bases and J by 0 bases, with 12 bases between the two germline ends.

This rearrangement joins TRBV7-3 to TRBJ2-2; possibly TRBD2 for D (6 bases). The V and J ends lost 1 base and 6 bases respectively, with 12 bases between them. The germline CDR1 and CDR2 sequences are SGHTA and FQGTGA. This CDR3 region has 15 residues. CDR3 DNA: TGTGCCAGCAGCTTAATTGGAGGGGCGCCCGGGGAGCTGTTTTTT. It translates to CASSLIGGAPGELFF.

The V call is TRBV10-3, the J call TRBJ2-1, with D possibly being TRBD2 (6 bases). The CDR3 spans 15 residues. Germline V gene lookup returns CDR1 ENHRY and CDR2 SYGVKD. V lost 0 bases and J 7 bases, leaving 13 bases between the germline ends. The CDR3 loop is CAISESRRDGNEQFF. The CDR3 DNA reads as TGTGCCATCAGTGAGTCGAGGCGGGACGGGAATGAGCAGTTCTTC.

The genes are TRBV4-2 and TRBJ2-7; TRBD1 might be the D (5 bases). CDR3 length equals 16 residues. The germline CDR1 and CDR2 sequences are LGHNA and YNFKEQ. Between the trimmed V and J ends, which lost 1 base and 0 bases, there was a span of 13 bases. The CDR3 here is CASSQGDRRSSYEQYF. The CDR3, as DNA: TGTGCCAGCAGCCAAGGCGACAGAAGGAGCTCCTACGAGCAGTACTTC.

CDR3 nucleotides: TGTGCCAGCAGTTTACACCAGACAGACACCTACGAGCAGTACTTC. Amino acids: CASSLHQTDTYEQYF. The rearrangement uses TRBV6-5 and TRBJ2-7; D might be TRBD1 (5 bases). V dropped 4 bases and J dropped 2 bases, with 15 bases sitting between them. CDR3 size: 15 residues. Germline CDR1 and CDR2: MNHEY and SVGAGI.

DNA for the CDR3: TGCAGCATCGTGGGGGGAAGTACTGAAGCTTTCTTT. It encodes CSIVGGSTEAFF. The V and J genes are TRBV29-1 and TRBJ1-1; a possible D gene is TRBD1 (5 bases). The V end was cut by 8 bases, the J end by 5 bases, with 15 bases between. Germline V gene sequence: CDR1 SQVTM, CDR2 ANQGSEA. This CDR3 has 12 amino acids. The whole variable domain, remainder taken from reference TRBV29-1 and TRBJ1-1, is SAVISQKPSRDICQRGTSLTIQCQVDSQVTMMFWYRQQPGQSLTLIATANQGSEATYESGFVIDKFPISRPNLTFSTLTVSNMSPEDSSIYLCSIVGGSTEAFFGQGTRLTVV.

The rearrangement joins TRBV28 to TRBJ2-7; TRBD2 might be the D (5 bases). Germline lookup yields CDR1 MDHEN and CDR2 SYDVKM. Trimming took 6 bases from V and 2 from J, leaving 17 bases between them. The CDR3 has 15 amino acids. CDR3: CASSLERTSAYEQYF. The CDR3 bases are TGTGCCAGCAGCTTGGAGAGGACTTCGGCCTACGAGCAGTACTTC.

The chain carries TRBV7-9 and TRBJ1-3, with D unclear. This CDR3 comprises 14 residues. Germline CDR1 reads SEHNR; CDR2 reads FQNEAQ (reference sequence). Trimming removed 1 base at V and 4 bases at J, with 8 bases between. Written as DNA, the CDR3 is TGTGCCAGCAGCTTAGTTAGTCGGGGAAACACCATATATTTT. It yields the protein CASSLVSRGNTIYF.

The chain joins TRBV9 to TRBJ1-3; D not resolved. The CDR3 contains 13 residues. CDR1 is SGDLS and CDR2 is YYNGEE in the germline V gene. The V gene lost 0 bases and the J gene lost 4 bases, with 5 bases spanning the gap. The CDR3, as DNA: TGTGCCAGCAGCGTAGATATGGGAAACACCATATATTTT. Translated: CASSVDMGNTIYF.